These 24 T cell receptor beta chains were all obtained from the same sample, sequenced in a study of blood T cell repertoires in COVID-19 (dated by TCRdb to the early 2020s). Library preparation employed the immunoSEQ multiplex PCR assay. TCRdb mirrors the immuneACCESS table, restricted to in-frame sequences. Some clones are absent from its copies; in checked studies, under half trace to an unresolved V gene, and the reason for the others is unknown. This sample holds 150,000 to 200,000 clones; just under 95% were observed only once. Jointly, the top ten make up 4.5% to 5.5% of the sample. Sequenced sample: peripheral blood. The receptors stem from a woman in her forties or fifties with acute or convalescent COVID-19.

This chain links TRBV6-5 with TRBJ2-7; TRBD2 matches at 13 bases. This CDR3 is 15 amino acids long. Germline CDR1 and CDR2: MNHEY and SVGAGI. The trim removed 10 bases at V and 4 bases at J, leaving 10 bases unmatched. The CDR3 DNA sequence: TGTGCCACCCGAGGGACTAGCGGGAATCATTACGAGCAGTACTTC. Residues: CATRGTSGNHYEQYF.

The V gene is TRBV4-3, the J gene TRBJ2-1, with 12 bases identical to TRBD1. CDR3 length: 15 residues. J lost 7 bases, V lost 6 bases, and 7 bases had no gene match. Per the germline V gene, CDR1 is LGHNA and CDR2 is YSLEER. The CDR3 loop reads CASRSGTGGSNEQFF. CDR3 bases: TGCGCCAGCAGATCCGGGACAGGGGGCTCAAATGAGCAGTTCTTC.

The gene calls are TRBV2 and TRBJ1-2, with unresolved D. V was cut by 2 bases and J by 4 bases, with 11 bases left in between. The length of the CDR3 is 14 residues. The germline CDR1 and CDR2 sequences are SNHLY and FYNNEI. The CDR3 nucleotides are TGTGCCAGCAGTGAAAAACTCACGGGCTATGGCTACACCTTC. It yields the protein CASSEKLTGYGYTF.

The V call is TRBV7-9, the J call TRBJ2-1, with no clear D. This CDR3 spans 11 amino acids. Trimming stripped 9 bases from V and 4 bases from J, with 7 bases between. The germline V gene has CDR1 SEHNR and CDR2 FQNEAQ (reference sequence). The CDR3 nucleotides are TGTGCCAGTCTAGAGTACAATGAGCAGTTCTTC. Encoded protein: CASLEYNEQFF.

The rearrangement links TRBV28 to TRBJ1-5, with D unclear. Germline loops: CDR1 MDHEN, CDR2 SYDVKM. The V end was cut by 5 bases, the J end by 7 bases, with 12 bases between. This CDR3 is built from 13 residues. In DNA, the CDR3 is TGTGCCAGCAGTATCCGGGGAGGCCAGCCCCAGCATTTT. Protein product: CASSIRGGQPQHF.

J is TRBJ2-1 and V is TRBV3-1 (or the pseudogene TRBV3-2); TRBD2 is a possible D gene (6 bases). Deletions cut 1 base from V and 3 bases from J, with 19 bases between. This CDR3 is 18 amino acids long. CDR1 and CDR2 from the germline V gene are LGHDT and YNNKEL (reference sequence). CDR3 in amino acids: CASSQAGVGHVLYNEQFF. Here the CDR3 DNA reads TGTGCCAGCAGCCAAGCGGGGGTTGGACACGTACTCTACAATGAGCAGTTCTTC.

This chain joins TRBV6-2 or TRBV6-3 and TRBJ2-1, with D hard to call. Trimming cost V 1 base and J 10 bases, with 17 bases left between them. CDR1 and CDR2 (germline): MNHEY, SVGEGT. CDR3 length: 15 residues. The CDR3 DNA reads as TGTGCCAGCAGTTACTTGGCCGGAGTCACACACGAGCAGTTCTTC. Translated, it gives CASSYLAGVTHEQFF.

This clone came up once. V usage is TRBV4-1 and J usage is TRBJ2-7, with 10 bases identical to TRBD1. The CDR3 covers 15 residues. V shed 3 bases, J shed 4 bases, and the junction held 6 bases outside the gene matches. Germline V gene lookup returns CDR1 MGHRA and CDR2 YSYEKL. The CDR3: CASSHPPGQGYEQYF. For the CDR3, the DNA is TGCGCCAGCAGCCACCCACCGGGACAGGGGTACGAGCAGTACTTC.

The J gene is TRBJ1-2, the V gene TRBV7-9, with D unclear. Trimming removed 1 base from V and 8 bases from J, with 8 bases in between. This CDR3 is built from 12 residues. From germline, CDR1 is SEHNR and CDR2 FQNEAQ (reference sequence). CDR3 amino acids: CASSLGQRGYTF. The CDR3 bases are TGTGCCAGCAGCTTAGGCCAGAGGGGCTACACCTTC.

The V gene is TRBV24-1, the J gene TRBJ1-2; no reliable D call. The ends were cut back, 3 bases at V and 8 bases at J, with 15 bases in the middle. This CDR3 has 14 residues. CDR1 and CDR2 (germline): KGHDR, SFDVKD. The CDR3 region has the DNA TGTGCCACCAGTGATGGGGTCCGGGCGGGCGGCTACACCTTC. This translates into CATSDGVRAGGYTF.

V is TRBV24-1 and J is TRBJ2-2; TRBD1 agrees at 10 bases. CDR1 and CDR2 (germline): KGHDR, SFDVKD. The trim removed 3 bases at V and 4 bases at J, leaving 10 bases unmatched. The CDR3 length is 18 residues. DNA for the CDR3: TGTGCCACCAGTGATCCCCCCTGGGACAGGGGCCGCACCGGGGAGCTGTTTTTT. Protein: CATSDPPWDRGRTGELFF.

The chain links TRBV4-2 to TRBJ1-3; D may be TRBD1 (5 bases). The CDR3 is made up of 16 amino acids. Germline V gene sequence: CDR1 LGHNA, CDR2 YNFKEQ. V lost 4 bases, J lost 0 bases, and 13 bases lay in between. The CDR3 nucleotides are TGTGCCAGCAGCCCTTCCGGGGGGGGCTCTGGAAACACCATATATTTT. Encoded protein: CASSPSGGGSGNTIYF.

The DNA for the CDR3 is TGTGCCAGCAGCTCTTTGACAGGGAAGACTGAAGCTTTCTTT. Its protein is CASSSLTGKTEAFF. The chain couples TRBV13 to TRBJ1-1; 7 positions match TRBD1. CDR3 length: 14 residues. V lost 4 bases to trimming and J lost 5 bases; unmatched junction nucleotides: 7. The V gene's germline CDR1 is PRHDT and CDR2 FYEKMQ (reference sequence).

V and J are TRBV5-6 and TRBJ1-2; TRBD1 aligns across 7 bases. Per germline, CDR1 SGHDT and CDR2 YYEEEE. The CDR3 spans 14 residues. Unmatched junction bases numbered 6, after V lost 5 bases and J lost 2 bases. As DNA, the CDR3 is TGTGCCAGCAGTCGCAGGGGACAGAACTATGGCTACACCTTC. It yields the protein CASSRRGQNYGYTF.

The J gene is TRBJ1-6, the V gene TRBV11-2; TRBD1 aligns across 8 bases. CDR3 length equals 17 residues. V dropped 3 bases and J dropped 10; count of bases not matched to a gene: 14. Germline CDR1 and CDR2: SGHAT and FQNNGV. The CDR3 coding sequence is TGTGCCAGCAGCTTGGGAACATCCGGGACAGGAAAATCACCCCTCCACTTT. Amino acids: CASSLGTSGTGKSPLHF.

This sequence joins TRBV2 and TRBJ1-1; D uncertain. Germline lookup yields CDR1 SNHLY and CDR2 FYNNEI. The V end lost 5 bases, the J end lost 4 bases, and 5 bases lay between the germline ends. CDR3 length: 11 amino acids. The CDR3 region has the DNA TGTGCCAGCAGTTCCCGCACTGAAGCTTTCTTT. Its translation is CASSSRTEAFF.

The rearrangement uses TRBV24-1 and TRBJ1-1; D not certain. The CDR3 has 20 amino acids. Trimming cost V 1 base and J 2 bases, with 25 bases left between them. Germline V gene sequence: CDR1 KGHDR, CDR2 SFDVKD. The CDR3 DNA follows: TGTGCCACCAGTGATTTATCTGATGGCGATGCAGGCGCTATCAACACTGAAGCTTTCTTT. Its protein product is CATSDLSDGDAGAINTEAFF.

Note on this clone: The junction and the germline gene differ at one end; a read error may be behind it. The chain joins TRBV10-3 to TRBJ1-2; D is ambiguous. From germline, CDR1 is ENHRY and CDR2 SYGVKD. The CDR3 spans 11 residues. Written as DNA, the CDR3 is TGTGCTATCAGTGTCGGGGTCAGCTACACCTTC. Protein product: CAISVGVSYTF.

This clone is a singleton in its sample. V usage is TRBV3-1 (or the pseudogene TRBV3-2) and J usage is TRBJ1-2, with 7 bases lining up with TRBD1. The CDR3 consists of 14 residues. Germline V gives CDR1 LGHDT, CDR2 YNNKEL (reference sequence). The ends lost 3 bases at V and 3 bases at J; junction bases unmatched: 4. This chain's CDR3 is CASSHSDRDYGYTF. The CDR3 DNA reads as TGTGCCAGCAGCCATTCTGACAGGGACTATGGCTACACCTTC.

The CDR3 spells CASSLIIGGTEAFF. In DNA form, the CDR3 reads TGTGCCAGCAGCTTAATTATAGGGGGAACTGAAGCTTTCTTT. V and J are TRBV13 and TRBJ1-1, with D tentatively TRBD1 (6 bases). The CDR3 has 14 residues. Germline-derived CDR1 and CDR2 are PRHDT and FYEKMQ (reference sequence). Deletions cut 2 bases from V and 5 bases from J, with 12 bases between.

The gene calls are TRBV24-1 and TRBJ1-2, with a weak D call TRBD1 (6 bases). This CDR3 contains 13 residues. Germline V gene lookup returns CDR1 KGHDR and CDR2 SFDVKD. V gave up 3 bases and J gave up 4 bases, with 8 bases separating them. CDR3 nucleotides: TGTGCCACCAGTGATCCAGGGGTCTATGGCTACACCTTC. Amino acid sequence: CATSDPGVYGYTF.

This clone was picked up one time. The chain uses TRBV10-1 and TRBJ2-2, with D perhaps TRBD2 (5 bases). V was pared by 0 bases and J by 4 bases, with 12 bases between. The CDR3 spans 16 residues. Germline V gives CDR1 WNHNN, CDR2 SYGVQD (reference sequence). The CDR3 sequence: CASSESYGEGTGELFF. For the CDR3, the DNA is TGCGCCAGCAGTGAGTCGTACGGTGAGGGCACCGGGGAGCTGTTTTTT.

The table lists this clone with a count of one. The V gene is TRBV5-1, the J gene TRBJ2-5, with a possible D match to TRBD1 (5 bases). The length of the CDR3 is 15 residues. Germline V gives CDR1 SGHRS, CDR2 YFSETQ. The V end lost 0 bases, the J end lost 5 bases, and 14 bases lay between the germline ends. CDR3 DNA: TGCGCCAGCAGCTTGGGTTCGGGCAGGGTGGAGACCCAGTACTTC. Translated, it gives CASSLGSGRVETQYF.

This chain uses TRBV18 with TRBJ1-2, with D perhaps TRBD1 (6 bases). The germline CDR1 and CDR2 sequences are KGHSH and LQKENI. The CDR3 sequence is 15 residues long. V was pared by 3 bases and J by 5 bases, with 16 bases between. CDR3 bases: TGTGCCAGCTCACCTTCCGGGACACCTAGTTATGGCTACACCTTC. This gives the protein CASSPSGTPSYGYTF.